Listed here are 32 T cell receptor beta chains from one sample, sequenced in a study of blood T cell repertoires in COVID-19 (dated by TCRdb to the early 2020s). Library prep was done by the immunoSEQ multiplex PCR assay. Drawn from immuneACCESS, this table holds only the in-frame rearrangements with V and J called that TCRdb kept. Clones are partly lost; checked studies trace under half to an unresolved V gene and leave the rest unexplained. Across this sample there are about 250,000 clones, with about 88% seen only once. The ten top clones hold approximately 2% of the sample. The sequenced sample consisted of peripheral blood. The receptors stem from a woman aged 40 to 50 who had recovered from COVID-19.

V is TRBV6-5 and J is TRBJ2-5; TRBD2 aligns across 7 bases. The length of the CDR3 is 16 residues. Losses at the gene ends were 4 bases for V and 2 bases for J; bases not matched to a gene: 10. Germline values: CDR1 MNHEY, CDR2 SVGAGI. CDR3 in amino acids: CASSLQRGGPQETQYF. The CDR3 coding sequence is TGTGCCAGCAGTTTACAGCGGGGAGGGCCACAAGAGACCCAGTACTTC.

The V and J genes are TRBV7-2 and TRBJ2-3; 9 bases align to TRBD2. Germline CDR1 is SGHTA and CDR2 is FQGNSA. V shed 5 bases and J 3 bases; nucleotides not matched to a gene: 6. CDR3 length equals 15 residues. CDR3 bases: TGTGCCAGCAGCCGTCGACTAGCGGCTACAGATACGCAGTATTTT. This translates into CASSRRLAATDTQYF.

The CDR3 here is CASSLWASENNEQFF. For the CDR3, the DNA is TGTGCCAGCAGTTTATGGGCTAGCGAGAACAATGAGCAGTTCTTC. The chain combines TRBV27 with TRBJ2-1; D is perhaps TRBD2 (6 bases). Trimming removed 1 base at V and 5 bases at J, with 12 bases between. The length of the CDR3 is 15 residues. The germline V gene encodes CDR1 MNHEY and CDR2 SMNVEV (reference sequence).

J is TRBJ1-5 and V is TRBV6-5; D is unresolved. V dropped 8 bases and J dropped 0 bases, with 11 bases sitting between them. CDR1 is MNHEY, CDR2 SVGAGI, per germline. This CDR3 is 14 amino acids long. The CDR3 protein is CASRRDSSNQPQHF. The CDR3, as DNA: TGTGCCAGCCGGAGGGATTCTAGCAATCAGCCCCAGCATTTT.

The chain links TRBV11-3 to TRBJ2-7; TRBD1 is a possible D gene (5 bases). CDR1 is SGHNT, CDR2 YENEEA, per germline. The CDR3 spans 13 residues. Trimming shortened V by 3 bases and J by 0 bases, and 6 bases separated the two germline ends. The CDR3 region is CASSLDNSYEQYF. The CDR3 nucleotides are TGTGCCAGCAGCTTGGACAACTCCTACGAGCAGTACTTC.

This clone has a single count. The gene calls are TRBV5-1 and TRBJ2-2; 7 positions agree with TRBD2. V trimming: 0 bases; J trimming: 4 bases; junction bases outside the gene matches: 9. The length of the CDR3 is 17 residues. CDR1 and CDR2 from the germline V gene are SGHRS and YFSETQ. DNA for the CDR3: TGCGCCAGCAGCTTGGAGCCGTTAGCGGGTCCCACCGGGGAGCTGTTTTTT. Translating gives CASSLEPLAGPTGELFF.

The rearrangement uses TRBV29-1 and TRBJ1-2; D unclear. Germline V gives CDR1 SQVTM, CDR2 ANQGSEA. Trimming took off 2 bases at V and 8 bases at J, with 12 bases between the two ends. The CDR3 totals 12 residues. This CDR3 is CSVEREEGGYTF. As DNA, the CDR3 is TGCAGCGTTGAAAGGGAGGAGGGCGGCTACACCTTC.

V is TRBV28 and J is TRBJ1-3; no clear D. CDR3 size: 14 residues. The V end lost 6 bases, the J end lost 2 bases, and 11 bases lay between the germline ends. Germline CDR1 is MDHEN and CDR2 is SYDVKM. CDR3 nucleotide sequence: TGTGCCAGCAGGGATCCCGGGGCTGGAAACACCATATATTTT. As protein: CASRDPGAGNTIYF.

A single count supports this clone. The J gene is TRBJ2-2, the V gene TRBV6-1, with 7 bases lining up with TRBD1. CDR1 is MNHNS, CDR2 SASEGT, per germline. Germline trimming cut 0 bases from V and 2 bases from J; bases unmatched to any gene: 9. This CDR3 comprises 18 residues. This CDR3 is CASSEALLGTANTGELFF. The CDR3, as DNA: TGTGCCAGCAGTGAAGCGCTTCTCGGGACAGCAAACACCGGGGAGCTGTTTTTT.

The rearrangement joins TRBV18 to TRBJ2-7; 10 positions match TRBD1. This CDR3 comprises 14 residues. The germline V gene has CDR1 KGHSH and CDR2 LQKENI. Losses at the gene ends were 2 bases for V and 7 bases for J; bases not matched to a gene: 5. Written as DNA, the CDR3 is TGTGCCAGCTCACCAGGGACAGGGGTGGATGAGCAGTACTTC. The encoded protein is CASSPGTGVDEQYF. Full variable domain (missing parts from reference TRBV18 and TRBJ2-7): NAGVMQNPRHLVRRRGQEARLRCSPMKGHSHVYWYRQLPEEGLKFMVYLQKENIIDESGMPKERFSAEFPKEGPSILRIQQVVRGDSAAYFCASSPGTGVDEQYFGPGTRLTVT.

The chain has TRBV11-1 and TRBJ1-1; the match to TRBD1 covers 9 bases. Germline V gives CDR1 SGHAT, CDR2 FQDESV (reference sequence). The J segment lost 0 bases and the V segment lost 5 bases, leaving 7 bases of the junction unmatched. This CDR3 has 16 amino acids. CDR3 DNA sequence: TGTGCCAGCAGCGTAAGACAGGGGGGCGTGAACACTGAAGCTTTCTTT. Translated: CASSVRQGGVNTEAFF.

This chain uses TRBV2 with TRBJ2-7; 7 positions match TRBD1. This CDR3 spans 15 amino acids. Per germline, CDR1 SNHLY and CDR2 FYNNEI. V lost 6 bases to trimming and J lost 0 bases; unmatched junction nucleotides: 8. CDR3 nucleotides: TGTGCCAGCAGCACGGACAGGACGAGCTCCTACGAGCAGTACTTC. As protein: CASSTDRTSSYEQYF.

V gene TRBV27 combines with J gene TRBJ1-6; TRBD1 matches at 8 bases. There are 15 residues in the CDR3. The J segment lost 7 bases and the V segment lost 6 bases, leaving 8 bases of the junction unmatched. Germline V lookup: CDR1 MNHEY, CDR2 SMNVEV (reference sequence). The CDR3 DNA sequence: TGTGCCAGCAGGGACAGGGCGCTAAGGAATTCACCCCTCCACTTT. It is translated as CASRDRALRNSPLHF.

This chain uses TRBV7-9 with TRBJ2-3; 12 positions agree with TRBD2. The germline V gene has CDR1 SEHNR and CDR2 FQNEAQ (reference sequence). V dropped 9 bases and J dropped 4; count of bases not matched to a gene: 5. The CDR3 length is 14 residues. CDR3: CASPPSGGADTQYF. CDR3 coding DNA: TGTGCCAGTCCCCCTAGCGGGGGGGCAGATACGCAGTATTTT. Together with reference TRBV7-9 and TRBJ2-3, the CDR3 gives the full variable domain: DTGVSQNPRHKITKRGQNVTFRCDPISEHNRLYWYRQTLGQGPEFLTYFQNEAQLEKSRLLSDRFSAERPKGSFSTLEIQRTEQGDSAMYLCASPPSGGADTQYFGPGTRLTVL.

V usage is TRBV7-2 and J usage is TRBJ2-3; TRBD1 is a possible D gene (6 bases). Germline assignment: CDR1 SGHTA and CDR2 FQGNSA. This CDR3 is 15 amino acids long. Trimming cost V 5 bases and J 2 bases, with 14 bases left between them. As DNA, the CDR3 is TGTGCCAGCAGCGCCCAGGGGACCCTCACAGATACGCAGTATTTT. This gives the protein CASSAQGTLTDTQYF.

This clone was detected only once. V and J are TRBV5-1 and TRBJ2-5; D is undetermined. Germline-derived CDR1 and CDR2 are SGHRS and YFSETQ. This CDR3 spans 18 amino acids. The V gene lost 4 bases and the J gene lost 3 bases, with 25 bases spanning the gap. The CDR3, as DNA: TGCGCCAGCAGCCCCGGGTTGTTGGCTAAACGCCGGGAAGAGACCCAGTACTTC. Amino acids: CASSPGLLAKRREETQYF.

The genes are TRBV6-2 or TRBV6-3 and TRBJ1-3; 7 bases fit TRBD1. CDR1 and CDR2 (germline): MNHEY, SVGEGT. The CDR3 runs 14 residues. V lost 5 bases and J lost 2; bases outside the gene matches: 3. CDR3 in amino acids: CASSRQGTGNTIYF. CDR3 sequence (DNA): TGTGCCAGCAGTCGACAGGGAACTGGAAACACCATATATTTT.

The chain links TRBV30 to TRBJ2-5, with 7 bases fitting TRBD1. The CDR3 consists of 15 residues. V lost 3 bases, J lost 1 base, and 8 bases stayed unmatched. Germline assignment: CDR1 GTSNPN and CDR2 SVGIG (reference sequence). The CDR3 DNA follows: TGTGCCTGGAGCCCAGGGGGACAGTTCCAAGAGACCCAGTACTTC. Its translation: CAWSPGGQFQETQYF.

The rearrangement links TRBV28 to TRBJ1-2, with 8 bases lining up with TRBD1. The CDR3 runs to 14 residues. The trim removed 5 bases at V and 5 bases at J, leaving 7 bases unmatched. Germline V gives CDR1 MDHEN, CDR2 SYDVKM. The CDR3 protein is CASSRVGQGYGYTF. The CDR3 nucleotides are TGTGCCAGCAGTCGCGTAGGACAGGGATATGGCTACACCTTC.

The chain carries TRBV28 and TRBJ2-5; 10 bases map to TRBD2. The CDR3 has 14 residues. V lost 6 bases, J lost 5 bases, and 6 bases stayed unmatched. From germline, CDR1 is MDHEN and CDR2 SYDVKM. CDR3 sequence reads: CASRQRGGPETQYF. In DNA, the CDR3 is TGTGCCAGCAGGCAGCGGGGGGGCCCCGAGACCCAGTACTTC. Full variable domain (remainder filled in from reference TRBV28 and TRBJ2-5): DVKVTQSSRYLVKRTGEKVFLECVQDMDHENMFWYRQDPGLGLRLIYFSYDVKMKEKGDIPEGYSVSREKKERFSLILESASTNQTSMYLCASRQRGGPETQYFGPGTRLLVL.

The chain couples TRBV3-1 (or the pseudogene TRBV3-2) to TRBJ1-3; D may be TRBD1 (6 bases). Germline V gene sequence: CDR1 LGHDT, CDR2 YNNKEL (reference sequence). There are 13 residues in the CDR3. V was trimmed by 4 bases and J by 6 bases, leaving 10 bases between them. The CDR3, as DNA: TGTGCCAGCAGCCGCGGGGGACAAAACACCATATATTTT. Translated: CASSRGGQNTIYF.

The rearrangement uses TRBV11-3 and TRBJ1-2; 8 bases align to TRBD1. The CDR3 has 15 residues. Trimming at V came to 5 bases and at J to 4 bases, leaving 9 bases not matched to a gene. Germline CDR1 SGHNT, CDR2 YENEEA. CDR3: CASSPRTGSTYGYTF. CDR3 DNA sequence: TGTGCCAGCAGCCCCCGGACAGGGTCTACCTATGGCTACACCTTC.

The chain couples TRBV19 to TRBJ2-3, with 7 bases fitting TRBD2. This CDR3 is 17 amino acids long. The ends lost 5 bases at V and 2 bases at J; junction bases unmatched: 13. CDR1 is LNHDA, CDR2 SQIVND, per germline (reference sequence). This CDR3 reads CASSQALRAGYTDTQYF. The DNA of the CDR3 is TGTGCCAGTAGTCAAGCCCTTAGAGCGGGGTACACAGATACGCAGTATTTT.

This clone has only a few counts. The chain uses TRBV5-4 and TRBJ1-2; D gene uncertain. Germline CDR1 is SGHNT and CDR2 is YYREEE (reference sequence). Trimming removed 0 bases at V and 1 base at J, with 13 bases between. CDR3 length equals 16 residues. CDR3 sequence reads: CASSLGRSFFNYGYTF. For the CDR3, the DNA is TGTGCCAGCAGCTTGGGTAGATCCTTCTTTAACTATGGCTACACCTTC.

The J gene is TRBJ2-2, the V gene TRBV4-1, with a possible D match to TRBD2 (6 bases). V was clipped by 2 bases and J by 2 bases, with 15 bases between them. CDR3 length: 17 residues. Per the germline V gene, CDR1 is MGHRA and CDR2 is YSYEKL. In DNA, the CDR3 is TGCGCCAGCAGCCAACGATATGACGGGGGAAACACCGGGGAGCTGTTTTTT. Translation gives CASSQRYDGGNTGELFF.

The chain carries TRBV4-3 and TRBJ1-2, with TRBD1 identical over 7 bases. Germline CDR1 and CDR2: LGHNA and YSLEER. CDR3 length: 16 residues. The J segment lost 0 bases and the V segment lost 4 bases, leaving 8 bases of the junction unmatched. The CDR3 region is CASSPETGRSNYGYTF. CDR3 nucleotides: TGCGCCAGCAGCCCGGAGACAGGGAGGTCTAACTATGGCTACACCTTC.

The CDR3 region is CASSLPLPSGLIDNEQFF. The CDR3 nucleotides are TGTGCCAGCAGCTTACCCCTCCCAAGCGGACTGATAGACAATGAGCAGTTCTTC. This chain connects TRBV11-3 to TRBJ2-1; tentative D call: TRBD2 (5 bases). In germline, CDR1 is SGHNT, CDR2 YENEEA. The CDR3 loop spans 18 amino acids. V lost 2 bases, J lost 5 bases, and 22 bases lay in between.

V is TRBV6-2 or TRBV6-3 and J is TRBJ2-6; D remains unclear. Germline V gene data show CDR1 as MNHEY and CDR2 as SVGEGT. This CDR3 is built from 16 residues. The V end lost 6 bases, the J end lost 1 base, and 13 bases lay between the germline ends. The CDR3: CASRPPQSSGANVLTF. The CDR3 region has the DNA TGTGCCAGCAGACCTCCTCAGTCTTCTGGGGCCAACGTCCTGACTTTC.

The CDR3 region has the DNA TGCGCCAGCAGCCGTAGTCCAGGGGGTACTAATGAAAAACTGTTTTTT. Translated, it gives CASSRSPGGTNEKLFF. This chain uses TRBV4-3 with TRBJ1-4, with 7 bases identical to TRBD1. V dropped 4 bases and J dropped 2; count of bases not matched to a gene: 7. Germline CDR1 is LGHNA and CDR2 is YSLEER. This CDR3 is 16 amino acids long.

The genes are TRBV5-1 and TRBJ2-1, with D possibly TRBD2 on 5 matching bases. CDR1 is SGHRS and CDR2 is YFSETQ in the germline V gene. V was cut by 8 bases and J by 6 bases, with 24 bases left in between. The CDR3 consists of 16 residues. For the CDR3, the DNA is TGCGCCAGTTCGTACCACGCCGTCCGTGCGGGCAATGAGCAGTTCTTC. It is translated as CASSYHAVRAGNEQFF.

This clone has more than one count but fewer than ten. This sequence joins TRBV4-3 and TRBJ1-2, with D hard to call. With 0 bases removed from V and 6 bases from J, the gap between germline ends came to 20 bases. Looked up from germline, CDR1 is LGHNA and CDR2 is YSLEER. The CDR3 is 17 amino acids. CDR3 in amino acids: CASSQELLLSGKNGYTF. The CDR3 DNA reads TGCGCCAGCAGCCAAGAACTACTGCTCAGCGGGAAAAATGGCTACACCTTC.

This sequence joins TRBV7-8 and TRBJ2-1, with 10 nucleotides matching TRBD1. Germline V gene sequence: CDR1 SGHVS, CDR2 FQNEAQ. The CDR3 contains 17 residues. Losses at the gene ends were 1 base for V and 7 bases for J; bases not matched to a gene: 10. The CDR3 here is CASSLGAGTGVPNEQFF. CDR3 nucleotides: TGTGCCAGCAGCTTAGGGGCCGGGACAGGGGTGCCGAATGAGCAGTTCTTC.